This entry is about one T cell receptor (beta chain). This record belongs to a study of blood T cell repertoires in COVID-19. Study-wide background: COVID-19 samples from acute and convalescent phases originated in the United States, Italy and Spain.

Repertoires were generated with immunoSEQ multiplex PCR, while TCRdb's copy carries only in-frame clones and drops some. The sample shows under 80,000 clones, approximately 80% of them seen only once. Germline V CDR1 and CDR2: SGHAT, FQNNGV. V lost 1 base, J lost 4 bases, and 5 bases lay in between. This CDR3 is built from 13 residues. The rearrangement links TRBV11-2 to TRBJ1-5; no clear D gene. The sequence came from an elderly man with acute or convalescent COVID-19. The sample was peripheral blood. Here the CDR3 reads CASSLGHNQPQHF. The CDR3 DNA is TGTGCCAGCAGCTTAGGTCATAATCAGCCCCAGCATTTT.